This paragraph covers one T cell receptor beta chain sequence. Its target is unknown. Assay used: immunoSEQ multiplex PCR; TCRdb lists only in-frame clones, some missing. This repertoire shows some 120,000 clones, 80% to 90% found once; its top ten account for about 29%. This record comes from a study of T cell responses to AZD1222 COVID-19 vaccine. Points from the study as a whole: The span of vaccine-associated CD4 TCRs extended across spike, with dominance at 160-218 and 743-854. Only 5 or 6 people who got AZD1222 tested seropositive at baseline.

The sequence was collected from an adult who received the AZD1222 COVID-19 vaccine. The starting material was peripheral blood, obtained 28 days after the second AZD1222 dose.

CDR3 in DNA: TGTGCCAGCAGAGATTCCCCGGGACAGTCTGCAGTCTATGGCTACACCTTC. Translating it yields CASRDSPGQSAVYGYTF. The V and J genes are TRBV5-8 and TRBJ1-2; TRBD1 matches 7 bases. The trim removed 5 bases at V and 4 bases at J, leaving 17 bases unmatched. Germline-derived CDR1 and CDR2 are SGHTS and YDEGEE. The CDR3 runs to 17 residues. The full variable domain, in which reference TRBV5-8 and TRBJ1-2 provide the parts outside the CDR3, is EAGVTQSPTHLIKTRGQQATLRCSPISGHTSVYWYQQALGLGLQFLLWYDEGEERNRGNFPPRFSGRQFPNYSSELNVNALELEDSALYLCASRDSPGQSAVYGYTFGSGTRLTVV.